This T cell receptor beta chain came from a study of somatic mutations in cytotoxic T cells in rheumatoid arthritis. Sequencing was performed with immunoSEQ multiplex PCR; in TCRdb, only in-frame clones are kept and a portion is missing. The table records about 20,000 clones, more than 70% of them present only once. The germline V and J ends were trimmed by 0 bases and 4 bases, with 10 bases remaining between them. CDR1 and CDR2 from the germline V gene are SGDLS and YYNGEE. This CDR3 has 14 residues. The rearrangement joins TRBV9 to TRBJ1-1; D is ambiguous. Sequencing was carried out using CD8+ T cells sorted from blood. The source of this sequence is a woman aged 45 to 65 in good health. The CDR3 spells CASSVEGRLTEAFF. The CDR3 bases are TGTGCCAGCAGCGTAGAGGGCAGGCTCACTGAAGCTTTCTTT.